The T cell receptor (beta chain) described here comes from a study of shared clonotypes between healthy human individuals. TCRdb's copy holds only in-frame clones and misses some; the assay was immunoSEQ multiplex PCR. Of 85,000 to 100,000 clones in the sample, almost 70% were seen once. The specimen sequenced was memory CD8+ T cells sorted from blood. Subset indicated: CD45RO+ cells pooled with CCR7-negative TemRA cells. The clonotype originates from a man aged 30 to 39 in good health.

CDR3 residues: CASSRGGDSTYEQYF. In DNA, the CDR3 is TGCGCCAGCAGCCGAGGCGGGGACTCCACCTACGAGCAGTACTTC. The rearrangement uses TRBV4-1 and TRBJ2-7; possibly TRBD2 for D (6 bases). The CDR3 is made up of 15 amino acids. V gave up 4 bases and J gave up 2 bases, with 15 bases separating them. Germline CDR1 reads MGHRA; CDR2 reads YSYEKL.